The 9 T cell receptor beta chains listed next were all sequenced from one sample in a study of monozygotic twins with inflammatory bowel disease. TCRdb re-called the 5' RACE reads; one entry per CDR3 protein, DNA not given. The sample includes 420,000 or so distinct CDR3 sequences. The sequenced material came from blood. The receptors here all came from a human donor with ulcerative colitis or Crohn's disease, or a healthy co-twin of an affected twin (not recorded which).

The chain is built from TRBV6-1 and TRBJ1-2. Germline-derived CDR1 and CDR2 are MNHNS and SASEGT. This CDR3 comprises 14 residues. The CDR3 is CASSEAGPVDGYTF.

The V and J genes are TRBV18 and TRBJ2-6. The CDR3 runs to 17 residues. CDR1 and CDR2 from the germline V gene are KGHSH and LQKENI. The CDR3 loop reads CASSPNEAGSGANVLTF.

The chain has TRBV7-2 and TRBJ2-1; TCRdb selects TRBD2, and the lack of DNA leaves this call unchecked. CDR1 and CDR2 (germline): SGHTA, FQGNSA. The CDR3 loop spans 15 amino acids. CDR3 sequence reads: CASSLASGTYNEQFF. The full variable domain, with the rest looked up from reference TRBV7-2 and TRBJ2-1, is GAGVSQSPSNKVTEKGKDVELRCDPISGHTALYWYRQSLGQGLEFLIYFQGNSAPDKSGLPSDRFSAERTGGSVSTLTIQRTQQEDSAVYLCASSLASGTYNEQFFGPGTRLTVL.

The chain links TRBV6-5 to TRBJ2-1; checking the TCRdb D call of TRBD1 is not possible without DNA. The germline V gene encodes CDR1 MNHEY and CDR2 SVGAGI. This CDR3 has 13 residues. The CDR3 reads CASSSGADRVQFF.

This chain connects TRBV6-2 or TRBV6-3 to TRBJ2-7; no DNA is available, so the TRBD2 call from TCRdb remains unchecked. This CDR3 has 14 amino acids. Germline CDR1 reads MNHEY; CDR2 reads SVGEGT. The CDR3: CASTPGTSGYEQYF.

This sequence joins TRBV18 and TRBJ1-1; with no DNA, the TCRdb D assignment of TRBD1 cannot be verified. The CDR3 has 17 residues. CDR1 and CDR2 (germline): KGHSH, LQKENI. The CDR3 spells CASSNTGQGNWGTEAFF.

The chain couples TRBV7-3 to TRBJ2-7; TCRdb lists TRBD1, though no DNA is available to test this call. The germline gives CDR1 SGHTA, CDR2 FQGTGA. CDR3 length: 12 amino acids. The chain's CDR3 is CASSPNGGEQYF.

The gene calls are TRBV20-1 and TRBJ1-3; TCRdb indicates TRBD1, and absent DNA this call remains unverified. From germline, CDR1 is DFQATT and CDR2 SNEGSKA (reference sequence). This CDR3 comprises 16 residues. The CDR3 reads CSARNGQAFSGNTIYF.

CDR3 sequence reads: CASSSGSATNEKLFF. The chain recombines TRBV5-1 with TRBJ1-4. The germline CDR1 and CDR2 sequences are SGHRS and YFSETQ. There are 15 residues in the CDR3.